Listed below are T cell receptor beta chains from one sample, sequenced in a study of patients and donors after allogeneic stem cell transplantation. MiXCR, applied by TCRdb to the RT-PCR reads, yields one record per CDR3 protein. There are under 200,000 distinct CDR3 sequences in the sample; 20% to 25% occur only once, and 20% to 30% lies in the top ten. The sequencing sample was made of blood, either unsorted or a sorted T cell fraction (not recorded which). These receptors all come from a human donor who was either an allogeneic HSCT recipient or a stem cell or donor lymphocyte infusion donor (not recorded which). It is not recorded whose cells these are; they may come from a transplant donor. CDR3s include the opening cysteine and the closing phenylalanine or tryptophan. D genes are given only for firm matches. For some rows the clone size is stated as once, few or many, or as a class when expanded; others skip it.

J | V | size | D | DNA | CDR3
TRBJ1-2 | TRBV20-1 | few | . | TGCAGTGCTAGAGATCATGGACGCACAACCTATGGCTACACCTTC | CSARDHGRTTYGYTF
TRBJ1-2 | TRBV29-1 | . | TRBD1 | TGCAGCGTTGGGTATGCGACAGGGGGCAACTATGGCTACACCTTC | CSVGYATGGNYGYTF
TRBJ1-6 | TRBV7-6 | few | TRBD1 | TGTGCCAGCAGCTTACGGCCAGGGGGAAATTCACCCCTCCACTTT | CASSLRPGGNSPLHF
TRBJ2-2 | TRBV12-3/TRBV12-4 | few | TRBD1 | TGTGCCAGCAGTGCGGGGACAGGGAGTTTTAGGAACACCGGGGAGCTGTTTTTT | CASSAGTGSFRNTGELFF
TRBJ2-5 | TRBV5-1 | . | TRBD1 | TGCGCCAGCAGCCCCACAGGGGGCGCGATGGGAGAGACCCAGTACTTC | CASSPTGGAMGETQYF
TRBJ1-1 | TRBV7-8 | . | . | TGTGCCAGCAGCTTATTTTTAAGGGGAGGCACTGAAGCTTTCTTT | CASSLFLRGGTEAFF
TRBJ1-5 | TRBV20-1 | few | . | TGCAGTGCTAGAGCCATCGGGGGGCGCCATCAGCCCCAGCATTTT | CSARAIGGRHQPQHF
TRBJ2-3 | TRBV24-1 | few | . | TGTGCCACCAGTGACCCAGGGACGAGCACAGATACGCAGTATTTT | CATSDPGTSTDTQYF
TRBJ1-1 | TRBV20-1 | . | . | TGCAGTGCTAGGAGGGCCTCGAACACTGAAGCTTTCTTT | CSARRASNTEAFF
TRBJ1-5 | TRBV5-1 | few | . | TGCGCCAGCAGCCCCCTCGGGGATCAGCCCCAGCATTTT | CASSPLGDQPQHF